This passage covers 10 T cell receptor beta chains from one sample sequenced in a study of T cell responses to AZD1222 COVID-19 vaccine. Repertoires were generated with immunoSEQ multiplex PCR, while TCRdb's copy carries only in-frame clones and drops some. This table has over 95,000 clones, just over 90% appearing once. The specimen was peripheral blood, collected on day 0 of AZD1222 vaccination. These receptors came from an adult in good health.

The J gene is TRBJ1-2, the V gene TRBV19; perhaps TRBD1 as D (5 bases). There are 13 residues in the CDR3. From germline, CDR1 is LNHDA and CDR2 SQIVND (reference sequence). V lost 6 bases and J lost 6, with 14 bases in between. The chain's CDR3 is CASRRDGGNGYTF. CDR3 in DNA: TGTGCCAGTAGGAGGGACGGGGGGAATGGCTACACCTTC. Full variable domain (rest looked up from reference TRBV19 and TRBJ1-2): DGGITQSPKYLFRKEGQNVTLSCEQNLNHDAMYWYRQDPGQGLRLIYYSQIVNDFQKGDIAEGYSVSREKKESFPLTVTSAQKNPTAFYLCASRRDGGNGYTFGSGTRLTVV.

CDR3 loop: CASSIAPGGMTYNSPLHF. Here the CDR3 DNA reads TGTGCCAGTAGTATAGCTCCGGGAGGGATGACCTATAATTCACCCCTCCACTTT. The chain recombines TRBV19 with TRBJ1-6; D remains unclear. Germline CDR1 is LNHDA and CDR2 is SQIVND (reference sequence). This CDR3 is 18 amino acids long. Trimming left V 1 base short and J 2 bases short, with 15 bases between.

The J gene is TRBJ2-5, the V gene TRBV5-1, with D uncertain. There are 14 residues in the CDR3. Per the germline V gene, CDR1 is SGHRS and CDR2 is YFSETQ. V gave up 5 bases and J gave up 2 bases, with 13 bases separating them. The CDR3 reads CASSPNAAQETQYF. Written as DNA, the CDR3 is TGCGCCAGCAGTCCTAACGCCGCACAAGAGACCCAGTACTTC.

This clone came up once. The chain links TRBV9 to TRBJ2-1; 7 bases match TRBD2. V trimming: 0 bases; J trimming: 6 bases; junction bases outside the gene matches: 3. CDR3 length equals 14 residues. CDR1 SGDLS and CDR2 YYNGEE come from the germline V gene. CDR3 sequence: CASSVESGGNEQFF. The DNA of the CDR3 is TGTGCCAGCAGCGTAGAGTCGGGGGGCAATGAGCAGTTCTTC.

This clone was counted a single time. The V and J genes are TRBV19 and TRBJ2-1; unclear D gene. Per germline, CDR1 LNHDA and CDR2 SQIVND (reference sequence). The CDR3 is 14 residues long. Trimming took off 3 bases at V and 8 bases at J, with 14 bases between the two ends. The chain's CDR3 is CASSMGYRKYEQFF. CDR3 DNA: TGTGCCAGTAGTATGGGCTATCGAAAATATGAGCAGTTCTTC.

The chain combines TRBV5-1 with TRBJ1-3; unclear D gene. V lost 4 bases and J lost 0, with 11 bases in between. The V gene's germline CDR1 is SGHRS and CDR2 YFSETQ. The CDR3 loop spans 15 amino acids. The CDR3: CASSPDGDSGNTIYF. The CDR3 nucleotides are TGCGCCAGCAGCCCTGACGGGGACTCTGGAAACACCATATATTTT.

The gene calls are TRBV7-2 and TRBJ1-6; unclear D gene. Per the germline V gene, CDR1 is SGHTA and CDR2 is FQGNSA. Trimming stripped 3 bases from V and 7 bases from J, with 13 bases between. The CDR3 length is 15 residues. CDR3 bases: TGTGCCAGCAGCTTTGCTGGACGGAGGAATTCACCCCTCCACTTT. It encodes CASSFAGRRNSPLHF.

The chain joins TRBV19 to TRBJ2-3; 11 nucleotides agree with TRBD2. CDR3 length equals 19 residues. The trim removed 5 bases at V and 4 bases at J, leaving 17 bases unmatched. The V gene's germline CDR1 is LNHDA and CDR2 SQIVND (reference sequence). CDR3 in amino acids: CASSPKRGSGGAGADTQYF. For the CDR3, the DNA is TGTGCCAGTAGTCCGAAGAGAGGTAGCGGGGGGGCCGGGGCAGATACGCAGTATTTT.

The CDR3: CASSPEHTYNSPLHF. CDR3 bases: TGCGCCAGCAGCCCGGAACACACTTATAATTCACCCCTCCACTTT. The chain uses TRBV4-3 and TRBJ1-6; D is unresolved. Germline V gene sequence: CDR1 LGHNA, CDR2 YSLEER. The CDR3 runs 15 residues. The V gene lost 4 bases and the J gene lost 4 bases, with 11 bases spanning the gap.

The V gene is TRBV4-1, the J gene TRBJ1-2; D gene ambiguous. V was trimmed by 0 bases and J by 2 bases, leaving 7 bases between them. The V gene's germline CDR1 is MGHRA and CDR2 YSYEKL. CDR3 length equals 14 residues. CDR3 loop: CASSQESLNYGYTF. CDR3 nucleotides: TGCGCCAGCAGCCAAGAAAGTCTAAACTATGGCTACACCTTC.